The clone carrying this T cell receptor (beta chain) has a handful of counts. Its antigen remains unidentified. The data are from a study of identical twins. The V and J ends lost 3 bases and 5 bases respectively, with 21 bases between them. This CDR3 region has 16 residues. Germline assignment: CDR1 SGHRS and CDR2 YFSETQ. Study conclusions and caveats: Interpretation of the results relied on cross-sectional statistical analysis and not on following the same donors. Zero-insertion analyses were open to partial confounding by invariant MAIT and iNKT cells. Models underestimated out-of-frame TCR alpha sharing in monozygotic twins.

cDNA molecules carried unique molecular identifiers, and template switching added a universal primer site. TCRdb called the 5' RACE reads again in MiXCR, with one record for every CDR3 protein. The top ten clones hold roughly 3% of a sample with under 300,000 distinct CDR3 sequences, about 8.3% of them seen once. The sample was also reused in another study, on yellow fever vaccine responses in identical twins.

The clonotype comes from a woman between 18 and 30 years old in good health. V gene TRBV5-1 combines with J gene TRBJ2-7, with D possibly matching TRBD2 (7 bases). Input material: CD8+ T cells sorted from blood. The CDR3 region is CASSWGGAPDVDEQYF. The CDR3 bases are TGCGCCAGCAGCTGGGGGGGGGCTCCAGATGTGGACGAGCAGTACTTC. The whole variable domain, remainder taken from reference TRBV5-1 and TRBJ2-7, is KAGVTQTPRYLIKTRGQQVTLSCSPISGHRSVSWYQQTPGQGLQFLFEYFSETQRNKGNFPGRFSGRQFSNSRSEMNVSTLELGDSALYLCASSWGGAPDVDEQYFGPGTRLTVT.